The next 16 T cell receptor beta chains were all read from a single sample in a study of post-analysis software for immune sequencing data. Study-wide results and caveats: Patients had higher frequencies than controls of about 5 TRBV segments, including TRBV5-6, TRBV5-1 and TRBV20-1.

Antigens of these TCRs are unknown. Prepared libraries of TCR beta cDNA carried unique molecular identifiers. TCRdb fed the PCR reads into MiXCR, producing one record per CDR3 protein. The sample yields hundreds of thousands of distinct CDR3 sequences, 40% to 55% seen once. What was sequenced was blood. Receptors were obtained from a girl aged 5-17 years with multiple sclerosis.

The chain couples TRBV12-3 or TRBV12-4 to TRBJ2-7; 14 bases align to TRBD2. This CDR3 is built from 16 residues. J was trimmed by 9 bases and V by 6 bases; bases with no gene match: 13. The CDR3 coding sequence is TGTGCCAGCAGCCCCTCAGGGACTAGCGGGAGAGTGGGGCAGTACTTC. It encodes CASSPSGTSGRVGQYF.

This clonotype was found a few times. The chain uses TRBV20-1 and TRBJ1-2; the D gene is possibly TRBD1 (5 bases). Trimming pared 2 bases from V and 6 bases from J, leaving 19 bases between. The CDR3 spans 15 residues. CDR1 DFQATT and CDR2 SNEGSKA come from the germline V gene (reference sequence). The CDR3 bases are TGCAGTGCTAGACAGGACGGAGGGGCTTACGATGGCTACACCTTC. It translates to CSARQDGGAYDGYTF.

The rearrangement joins TRBV29-1 to TRBJ2-7; 12 bases align to TRBD2. With V trimmed by 7 bases and J by 2 bases, 3 bases remained unmatched. The germline V gene has CDR1 SQVTM and CDR2 ANQGSEA. The CDR3 consists of 13 residues. The CDR3 is CSGTSGETYEQYF. The CDR3 nucleotides read TGCAGCGGGACTAGCGGGGAGACCTACGAGCAGTACTTC.

The chain has TRBV20-1 and TRBJ2-3, with 10 bases fitting TRBD2. Germline trimming cut 8 bases from V and 4 bases from J; bases unmatched to any gene: 12. This CDR3 is 15 amino acids long. Germline assignment: CDR1 DFQATT and CDR2 SNEGSKA (reference sequence). The CDR3 spells CSSHPLAGVSDTQYF. Here the CDR3 DNA reads TGCAGTTCCCACCCTCTAGCGGGAGTGTCAGATACGCAGTATTTT.

The chain carries TRBV29-1 and TRBJ1-4, with no clear D. Germline V CDR1 and CDR2: SQVTM, ANQGSEA. This CDR3 has 13 amino acids. V was clipped by 0 bases and J by 8 bases, with 10 bases between them. CDR3 amino acids: CSVEDGQEEKLFF. The CDR3 DNA reads TGCAGCGTTGAAGATGGGCAAGAAGAAAAACTGTTTTTT. The full variable domain, completed using reference TRBV29-1 and TRBJ1-4, is SAVISQKPSRDICQRGTSLTIQCQVDSQVTMMFWYRQQPGQSLTLIATANQGSEATYESGFVIDKFPISRPNLTFSTLTVSNMSPEDSSIYLCSVEDGQEEKLFFGSGTQLSVL.

Regarding this clonotype: A much larger clone is a single base away; this may be a read error. No conserved phenylalanine or tryptophan is present at the end of the CDR3, so a read error is the likely explanation. The chain joins TRBV12-3 or TRBV12-4 to TRBJ2-7; D call uncertain. The V gene lost 5 bases and the J gene lost 2 bases, with 7 bases spanning the gap. The CDR3 spans 12 residues. The CDR3 region has the DNA TGTGCCAGCAGTCGAAGAGCCTACGAGCAGTACTCC. It codes for CASSRRAYEQYS.

This clonotype was seen only a few times. J is TRBJ2-5 and V is TRBV10-3; 8 nucleotides agree with TRBD2. The CDR3 spans 17 residues. The germline gives CDR1 ENHRY, CDR2 SYGVKD. J was trimmed by 0 bases and V by 4 bases; bases with no gene match: 10. The CDR3 region has the DNA TGTGCCATCAGTGGGGGCTATACTAGCGGCCACCAAGAGACCCAGTACTTC. This translates into CAISGGYTSGHQETQYF.

The CDR3 DNA reads TGTGCCAGCAGCTTCATTGCTGGGACAGGGGATCCCTACAATGAGCAGTTCTTC. It specifies CASSFIAGTGDPYNEQFF. This chain links TRBV7-9 with TRBJ2-1; 10 nucleotides match TRBD1. The CDR3 loop spans 18 amino acids. Trimming at V came to 3 bases and at J to 2 bases, leaving 10 bases not matched to a gene. CDR1 SEHNR and CDR2 FQNEAQ come from the germline V gene (reference sequence).

V is TRBV25-1 and J is TRBJ1-2, with a weak D call TRBD1 (5 bases). Trimming removed 7 bases at V and 5 bases at J, with 14 bases between. This CDR3 comprises 13 residues. Germline V gene sequence: CDR1 MGHDK, CDR2 SYGVNS. The CDR3 nucleotides read TGTGCCAGCAACCAAGGGACCGGGTATGGCTACACCTTC. It codes for CASNQGTGYGYTF.

Comment on this clonotype: A junction boundary mismatches the germline segment, possibly from a read error. The V call is TRBV29-1, the J call TRBJ1-2, with TRBD1 matching over 7 bases. Looked up from germline, CDR1 is SQVTM and CDR2 is ANQGSEA. This CDR3 has 10 amino acids. This chain's CDR3 is CTTGDDGYTF. The CDR3, as DNA: TGTACCACAGGGGATGACGGCTACACCTTC.

This clonotype was recorded a few times. The chain links TRBV13 to TRBJ1-1; D ambiguous. V gave up 5 bases and J gave up 2 bases, with 15 bases separating them. This CDR3 has 15 amino acids. Germline CDR1 PRHDT, CDR2 FYEKMQ (reference sequence). CDR3 sequence (DNA): TGTGCCAGCAGCACCCAAGTTGTAGTAAACACTGAAGCTTTCTTT. It is translated as CASSTQVVVNTEAFF.

The genes are TRBV6-1 and TRBJ1-5; 7 nucleotides agree with TRBD1. Unmatched junction bases numbered 7, after V lost 1 base and J lost 7 bases. This CDR3 spans 15 amino acids. The germline V gene has CDR1 MNHNS and CDR2 SASEGT. The CDR3 coding sequence is TGTGCCAGCAGTGAAGTGGACAGGCTGGGGCAGCCCCAGCATTTT. It yields the protein CASSEVDRLGQPQHF.

This clonotype came up a few times. The CDR3 DNA reads as TGTGCCAGCAGTTCGGACGGGCTAAGGCAGTATTTT. It codes for CASSSDGLRQYF. The gene calls are TRBV12-3 or TRBV12-4 and TRBJ2-3; D not resolved. CDR3 size: 12 residues. Between the trimmed V and J ends, which lost 4 bases and 11 bases, there was a span of 13 bases.

The V call is TRBV27, the J call TRBJ1-6, with TRBD1 matching over 9 bases. Trimming cost V 5 bases and J 8 bases; bases outside gene matches: 4. This CDR3 is built from 14 residues. In germline, CDR1 is MNHEY, CDR2 SMNVEV (reference sequence). CDR3 loop: CASSPGTGYSPLHF. CDR3 coding DNA: TGTGCCAGCAGTCCCGGGACAGGGTATTCACCCCTCCACTTT.

V gene TRBV20-1 combines with J gene TRBJ2-1, with 13 bases aligning to TRBD2. Trimming at V came to 0 bases and at J to 10 bases, leaving 6 bases not matched to a gene. From germline, CDR1 is DFQATT and CDR2 SNEGSKA (reference sequence). The CDR3 is 15 residues long. DNA for the CDR3: TGCAGTGCTAGAGATCTTGGGGGACTAGCGGGGGAGCAGTTCTTC. Encoded protein: CSARDLGGLAGEQFF.

This chain links TRBV3-1 with TRBJ2-3; D might be TRBD2 (5 bases). CDR1 is LGHDT, CDR2 YNNKEL, per germline (reference sequence). The CDR3 runs to 13 residues. V shed 1 base and J shed 14 bases, with 16 bases lying between them. DNA of the CDR3: TGTGCCAGCAGCCAAGGTGAAGGACTCGTGGGGTATTTT. It translates to CASSQGEGLVGYF.